This TCR beta chain was captured in a study of CD4+ T cells in melanoma. Study results and caveats: Diverse differentiation states were reported for melanoma neoantigen-specific CD4+ T cells. A reported correlation linked neoantigen-specific CD4+ T cells to CD8+, macrophage and B cell function.

Profiling relied on immunoSEQ multiplex PCR, and the TCRdb table lists in-frame clones only, not all of them. Among some 14,000 clones listed, roughly 84% were seen once. About this clone itself: Its antigen is not identified.

The CDR3 is made up of 17 amino acids. In germline, CDR1 is SGHAT, CDR2 FQNNGV. Trimming at V came to 7 bases and at J to 0 bases, leaving 14 bases not matched to a gene. Sequencing was done on a sample of cells from a culture (not recorded whether cultured in vitro). The receptor was isolated from a human donor with melanoma. The genes are TRBV11-2 and TRBJ1-2; 7 bases match TRBD1. CDR3 in DNA: TGTGCCAGCAAAACTGGGGCAACTGGGACAGCTAACTATGGCTACACCTTC. Translated: CASKTGATGTANYGYTF.